A selection of T cell receptor beta chains follows, all from one sample in a study of blood T cell repertoires in COVID-19. Sequencing was performed with immunoSEQ multiplex PCR; in TCRdb, only in-frame clones are kept and a portion is missing. This table has roughly 220,000 clones, 80% to 85% appearing once. Sample: peripheral blood. The receptors here all came from a woman between 25 and 40 years old who had recovered from COVID-19. Each CDR3 is given with its conserved first and last residue. D genes are given only for firm matches. Part of the rows lack a size; the others show once, few, many or a class for expanded clones.

TRBJ1-3	TRBV28	TRBD1	NA	CASSPGQTNTIYF	TGTGCCAGCAGCCCGGGACAGACAAACACCATATATTTT
TRBJ1-3	TRBV19	TRBD1	NA	CASGTDLGSGNTIYF	TGTGCCAGTGGGACAGACCTAGGCTCTGGAAACACCATATATTTT
TRBJ1-1	TRBV11-2	NA	NA	CASSLWANGEAFF	TGTGCCAGCAGCTTATGGGCTAACGGTGAAGCTTTCTTT
TRBJ2-3	TRBV15	NA	NA	CATSGKDRATQYF	TGTGCCACCAGCGGAAAGGACAGAGCTACGCAGTATTTT
TRBJ2-5	TRBV9	TRBD2	NA	CASNPGTSAYNYQETQYF	TGTGCCAGCAACCCCGGGACTAGCGCGTACAATTATCAAGAGACCCAGTACTTC
TRBJ1-6	TRBV6-5	TRBD1	NA	CASRSGQGIVSPLHF	TGTGCCAGCAGATCCGGACAGGGGATAGTCTCACCCCTCCACTTT
TRBJ2-7	TRBV5-1	NA	NA	CASSHNEREQYF	TGCGCCAGCAGCCATAACGAGCGGGAGCAGTACTTC
TRBJ1-2	TRBV5-1	NA	NA	CASSSTGDNYGYTF	TGCGCCAGCAGCTCGACGGGGGATAACTATGGCTACACCTTC
TRBJ1-5	TRBV5-5	TRBD1	NA	CASSAGTGGFGGNQPQHF	TGTGCCAGCAGCGCCGGGACAGGGGGTTTTGGGGGCAATCAGCCCCAGCATTTT
TRBJ1-5	TRBV12-3/TRBV12-4	NA	NA	CASSLPGLRPQHF	TGTGCCAGCAGTTTACCAGGGCTACGACCCCAGCATTTT
TRBJ2-1	TRBV12-3/TRBV12-4	TRBD2	NA	CASSPSSGSEQFF	TGTGCCAGCAGTCCGTCTAGCGGGAGTGAGCAGTTCTTC
TRBJ1-2	TRBV24-1	NA	once	CATSDPGREDGYTF	TGTGCCACCAGTGACCCCGGACGGGAAGACGGCTACACCTTC
TRBJ2-1	TRBV28	TRBD2	NA	CASTPAGLAGNNEQFF	TGTGCCAGCACCCCGGCGGGGCTAGCGGGAAACAATGAGCAGTTCTTC
TRBJ1-1	TRBV2	NA	once	CASSEAGALTEAFF	TGTGCCAGCAGTGAAGCGGGAGCTCTAACTGAAGCTTTCTTT
TRBJ1-1	TRBV12-3/TRBV12-4	NA	NA	CASSPRGRTEAFF	TGTGCCAGCAGTCCCCGCGGGCGGACTGAAGCTTTCTTT
TRBJ1-5	TRBV3-1/TRBV3-2	NA	NA	CASSQDMAGSQPQHF	TGTGCCAGCAGCCAAGATATGGCAGGGTCTCAGCCCCAGCATTTT
TRBJ1-2	TRBV5-4	NA	NA	CASSFIRNTVGGYTF	TGTGCCAGCAGCTTTATACGTAATACCGTCGGGGGCTACACCTTC
TRBJ1-1	TRBV28	NA	NA	CASSFGNNTEAFF	TGTGCCAGCAGTTTCGGGAATAACACTGAAGCTTTCTTT
TRBJ1-1	TRBV18	NA	NA	CASSPNRVATEAFF	TGTGCCAGCTCACCTAACAGGGTTGCCACTGAAGCTTTCTTT
TRBJ1-4	TRBV9	TRBD1	NA	CASSGDSLNEKLFF	TGTGCCAGCAGTGGGGACAGTTTGAATGAAAAACTGTTTTTT
TRBJ2-2	TRBV10-3	NA	NA	CAISLQGTTNTGELFF	TGTGCCATCAGCTTACAGGGCACAACGAACACCGGGGAGCTGTTTTTT
TRBJ1-1	TRBV9	TRBD1	NA	CASSALTGHTEAFF	TGTGCCAGCAGCGCCTTGACAGGGCACACTGAAGCTTTCTTT
TRBJ1-1	TRBV5-1	NA	NA	CASSSGATGGTEAFF	TGCGCCAGCAGCTCAGGGGCGACCGGAGGCACTGAAGCTTTCTTT
TRBJ2-7	TRBV6-5	NA	NA	CASSYTAGASYEQYF	TGTGCCAGCAGTTACACTGCGGGGGCCTCCTACGAGCAGTACTTC
TRBJ2-7	TRBV18	TRBD1	once	CASSPRTGAEQYF	TGTGCCAGCTCACCCCGGACAGGGGCCGAGCAGTACTTC
TRBJ2-3	TRBV24-1	NA	once	CATSDPGLFSTDTQYF	TGTGCCACCAGTGACCCTGGGCTTTTCAGCACAGATACGCAGTATTTT
TRBJ1-2	TRBV19	NA	NA	CASRVGDGYTF	TGTGCCAGTAGAGTAGGGGATGGCTACACCTTC
TRBJ1-1	TRBV19	NA	NA	CASRTPLGEKDTEAFF	TGTGCCAGTAGGACTCCTCTCGGGGAGAAGGACACTGAAGCTTTCTTT
TRBJ2-1	TRBV9	TRBD2	NA	CASSAGLAVGNEQFF	TGTGCCAGCAGCGCGGGACTAGCGGTGGGGAATGAGCAGTTCTTC